This T cell receptor beta chain was obtained from a study of shared clonotypes between healthy human individuals. Study results and limitations: The diversity represented, both genetic and in exposure history, was limited by few donors.

In regard to this clone: Its antigen is not identified. This same CDR3 is encoded by further DNA sequences in the sample.

Looked up from germline, CDR1 is ENHRY and CDR2 is SYGVKD. The CDR3 totals 14 residues. Trimming shortened V by 0 bases and J by 1 base, and 6 bases separated the two germline ends. Generated by immunoSEQ multiplex PCR, the TCRdb table keeps only in-frame clones and is missing some. The sample holds about 470,000 clones, around 79% seen once. Sequencing used PBMCs. V and J are TRBV10-3 and TRBJ2-5, with D possibly matching TRBD1 (6 bases). This receptor was taken from a woman aged 40-49 years in good health. Some clones in this sample may be carry-over from other donors' samples. CDR3 residues: CAISESTGQETQYF. In DNA form, the CDR3 reads TGTGCCATCAGTGAGTCGACAGGCCAAGAGACCCAGTACTTC.